Below, one T cell receptor beta chain is given with its context. Antigen specificity is unknown. The entry originates in a study of a mutant IDH1 vaccine in newly diagnosed glioma. Time point given: week 23, last vaccination. A 20-mer mutant IDH1 peptide at 300 ug was injected subcutaneously with topical imiquimod. Sequenced by immunoSEQ multiplex PCR; TCRdb stores in-frame clones only, minus some. The sample gives 50,000 to 60,000 clones, over 70% of which show up once; 6.2% is in the top ten. Trimming cost V 8 bases and J 4 bases; bases outside gene matches: 6. Per germline, CDR1 LNHDA and CDR2 SQIVND (reference sequence). The CDR3 runs 13 residues.

The sample here was PBMCs, taken from a glioma patient whose treatment included an IDH1 peptide vaccine. The TCR comes from a man aged 35 to 55 with glioma. V and J are TRBV19 and TRBJ1-2; 8 positions match TRBD1. The DNA of the CDR3 is TGTGCCAGTGCCAAGGACAGGGTCTATGGCTACACCTTC. Its protein product is CASAKDRVYGYTF.